The 19 T cell receptor beta chains reported below all come from one sample, sequenced in a study of T cell responses to AZD1222 COVID-19 vaccine. Clones were read by immunoSEQ multiplex PCR, and TCRdb kept only the in-frame ones, dropping some. This sample has 90,000 to 110,000 clones, with more than 70% found just once. This specimen was peripheral blood, taken on day 0 of AZD1222 vaccination. These receptors all come from an adult in good health.

CDR3 DNA sequence: TGTGCCAGCAGTCCCCTTGGGGGGAATGAAAAACTGTTTTTT. Protein product: CASSPLGGNEKLFF. The chain carries TRBV9 and TRBJ1-4; D may be TRBD1 (5 bases). Germline V gene lookup returns CDR1 SGDLS and CDR2 YYNGEE. V lost 5 bases, J lost 5 bases, and 13 bases lay in between. The CDR3 covers 14 residues.

The rearrangement uses TRBV7-3 and TRBJ1-2, with D hard to call. V lost 3 bases to trimming and J lost 1 base, with 9 bases between them. This CDR3 contains 14 residues. The germline V gene has CDR1 SGHTA and CDR2 FQGTGA. Here the CDR3 reads CASSFSGDNYGYTF. The CDR3 DNA reads as TGTGCCAGCAGCTTTTCTGGGGATAACTATGGCTACACCTTC. The whole variable domain, remainder taken from reference TRBV7-3 and TRBJ1-2, is GAGVSQTPSNKVTEKGKYVELRCDPISGHTALYWYRQSLGQGPEFLIYFQGTGAADDSGLPNDRFFAVRPEGSVSTLKIQRTERGDSAVYLCASSFSGDNYGYTFGSGTRLTVV.

DNA for the CDR3: TGTGCCAGCAGCTTAGCGAAGGCTAGGTACACCGGGGAGCTGTTTTTT. This gives the protein CASSLAKARYTGELFF. The genes are TRBV7-2 and TRBJ2-2; D gene uncertain. The CDR3 totals 16 residues. Trimming left V 0 bases short and J 3 bases short, with 11 bases between. Germline CDR1 reads SGHTA; CDR2 reads FQGNSA.

The chain employs TRBV28 and TRBJ1-3; D gene ambiguous. The CDR3 contains 14 residues. V shed 5 bases and J shed 0 bases, with 8 bases lying between them. Per germline, CDR1 MDHEN and CDR2 SYDVKM. CDR3 sequence: CASSPPTSGNTIYF. The CDR3 DNA follows: TGTGCCAGCAGTCCCCCCACCTCTGGAAACACCATATATTTT.

The chain joins TRBV5-1 to TRBJ1-4; the D gene is possibly TRBD1 (5 bases). The CDR3 has 15 residues. Germline V CDR1 and CDR2: SGHRS, YFSETQ. V was shortened by 0 bases and J by 4 bases, with 10 bases between the two germline ends. CDR3 in DNA: TGCGCCAGCAGCTTGGGACAGCCTTTTAATGAAAAACTGTTTTTT. Translating gives CASSLGQPFNEKLFF.

The chain joins TRBV27 to TRBJ2-3; D unclear. The CDR3 runs to 15 residues. The V gene lost 4 bases and the J gene lost 1 base, with 12 bases spanning the gap. Germline V gene lookup returns CDR1 MNHEY and CDR2 SMNVEV (reference sequence). The CDR3 reads CASSSSPPGTDTQYF. The CDR3 coding sequence is TGTGCCAGCAGTTCATCCCCCCCAGGCACAGATACGCAGTATTTT.

This chain connects TRBV7-9 to TRBJ2-1, with D perhaps matching TRBD1 or TRBD2 (7 bases each). Germline-derived CDR1 and CDR2 are SEHNR and FQNEAQ (reference sequence). The CDR3 consists of 15 residues. The V end lost 1 base, the J end lost 5 bases, and 12 bases lay between the germline ends. The CDR3 DNA reads TGTGCCAGCAGCTTAGGGGCAGGGGGGGACAATGAGCAGTTCTTC. Its translation is CASSLGAGGDNEQFF.

The chain joins TRBV7-8 to TRBJ2-7; D is undetermined. CDR1 and CDR2 (germline): SGHVS, FQNEAQ. The length of the CDR3 is 12 residues. V lost 5 bases and J lost 0, with 5 bases in between. Here the CDR3 DNA reads TGTGCCAGCAGCCCAACCTCCTACGAGCAGTACTTC. Translation gives CASSPTSYEQYF.

The chain combines TRBV19 with TRBJ1-5, with D unclear. Looked up from germline, CDR1 is LNHDA and CDR2 is SQIVND (reference sequence). This CDR3 region has 15 residues. V gave up 0 bases and J gave up 7 bases, with 13 bases separating them. The CDR3 coding sequence is TGTGCCAGTAGTATAGATCGGCCAGTCGGGCAGCCCCAGCATTTT. It is translated as CASSIDRPVGQPQHF.

The chain recombines TRBV7-3 with TRBJ2-1; the D gene is possibly TRBD2 (7 bases). This CDR3 is 17 amino acids long. In germline, CDR1 is SGHTA, CDR2 FQGTGA. Trimming cost V 1 base and J 4 bases, with 17 bases left between them. CDR3 region: CASSLSSGRGGYNEQFF. The CDR3 DNA reads TGTGCCAGCAGCTTAAGTAGCGGGCGAGGGGGTTACAATGAGCAGTTCTTC.

The chain is built from TRBV29-1 and TRBJ2-2; the D gene is possibly TRBD2 (6 bases). This CDR3 is built from 15 residues. Trimming pared 4 bases from V and 0 bases from J, leaving 12 bases between. CDR1 and CDR2 (germline): SQVTM, ANQGSEA. The CDR3 reads CSVGAAGSNTGELFF. DNA of the CDR3: TGCAGCGTTGGAGCTGCGGGGTCGAACACCGGGGAGCTGTTTTTT.

This chain joins TRBV6-1 and TRBJ1-6; D is perhaps TRBD1 (6 bases). This CDR3 has 15 amino acids. Trimming removed 2 bases from V and 10 bases from J, with 15 bases in between. Germline V gene data show CDR1 as MNHNS and CDR2 as SASEGT. CDR3 coding DNA: TGTGCCAGCAGTGAAAACAGGGTAGTTGGCTCACCCCTCCACTTT. Translation: CASSENRVVGSPLHF.

J is TRBJ2-7 and V is TRBV5-6; 9 bases fit TRBD1. CDR1 and CDR2 (germline): SGHDT, YYEEEE. The CDR3 has 14 amino acids. With 0 bases clipped from V and 4 bases from J, the junction kept 2 bases outside the gene matches. CDR3 nucleotide sequence: TGTGCCAGCAGCTTGGTGGACAGGGGTTACGAGCAGTACTTC. It is translated as CASSLVDRGYEQYF.

This sequence joins TRBV30 and TRBJ1-2; tentative D call: TRBD1 (5 bases). The CDR3 loop spans 15 amino acids. The V gene's germline CDR1 is GTSNPN and CDR2 SVGIG (reference sequence). Trimming shortened V by 4 bases and J by 7 bases, and 22 bases separated the two germline ends. The CDR3: CAWTEGSRRTSGYTF. The CDR3 DNA sequence: TGTGCCTGGACCGAGGGGAGCCGCCGTACTAGTGGCTACACCTTC.

In nucleotides, the CDR3 is TGTGCTAGTGGTTTAAGTAATCAGCCCCAGCATTTT. This encodes CASGLSNQPQHF. The chain combines TRBV12-5 with TRBJ1-5; D is undetermined. Germline V lookup: CDR1 LGHNT, CDR2 FRNRAP. The CDR3 has 12 amino acids. The ends were cut back, 3 bases at V and 4 bases at J, with 4 bases in the middle.

The V gene is TRBV28, the J gene TRBJ2-2, with a tentative D call TRBD1 (6 bases). CDR1 and CDR2 from the germline V gene are MDHEN and SYDVKM. V dropped 6 bases and J dropped 8 bases, with 10 bases sitting between them. The CDR3 loop spans 12 amino acids. The DNA for the CDR3 is TGTGCCAGCAGAGACAGGAGTGGGGAGCTGTTTTTT. Translating it yields CASRDRSGELFF.

The V call is TRBV28, the J call TRBJ2-7; D remains unclear. Per the germline V gene, CDR1 is MDHEN and CDR2 is SYDVKM. The CDR3 runs 12 residues. Deletions cut 6 bases from V and 5 bases from J, with 11 bases between. The CDR3 DNA reads TGTGCCAGCAGCCCCAATGGACACGAGCAGTACTTC. This translates into CASSPNGHEQYF.

This clone was seen more than once but under ten times. This sequence joins TRBV7-8 and TRBJ2-2; 13 bases line up with TRBD2. Looked up from germline, CDR1 is SGHVS and CDR2 is FQNEAQ. The V segment lost 2 bases and the J segment 4 bases; nucleotides outside the gene matches: 7. The CDR3 runs to 18 residues. Here the CDR3 DNA reads TGTGCCAGCAGCTTACGGACTAGCGGGAGAACGGGCACCGGGGAGCTGTTTTTT. Its translation is CASSLRTSGRTGTGELFF.

The J gene is TRBJ2-2, the V gene TRBV7-6; possibly TRBD2 for D (6 bases). V dropped 5 bases and J dropped 5 bases, with 12 bases sitting between them. The CDR3 is 14 amino acids. Germline V CDR1 and CDR2: SGHVS, FNYEAQ. The chain's CDR3 is CASSQGGGTGELFF. The CDR3, as DNA: TGTGCCAGCAGCCAGGGAGGCGGAACCGGGGAGCTGTTTTTT.